This T cell receptor beta chain was retrieved from a study of T cell repertoires in ileal Crohn's disease. Per germline, CDR1 SGHRS and CDR2 YFSETQ. V dropped 2 bases and J dropped 8 bases, with 12 bases sitting between them. The CDR3 consists of 13 residues. Sequencing used immunoSEQ multiplex PCR; TCRdb keeps in-frame clones, though not all of them. The profile shows roughly 16,000 clones, roughly 91% of them singletons. Study-wide points: Clonal expansions were more frequent in active smokers than non-smokers at surgery. Mucosal expansions were suggested to be mainly CD8 T cells.

In regard to this clone: As yet, its antigen is unknown.

Sequencing input: ileal tissue. The clonotype originates from an adult with Crohn's disease. This chain uses TRBV5-1 with TRBJ2-3; maybe TRBD2 (5 bases). CDR3 DNA: TGCGCCAGCAGCTTCGAGGGCGGAGGTACGCAGTATTTT. Residues: CASSFEGGGTQYF.